The rows below give T cell receptor beta chains drawn from one sample of a study of blood T cell repertoires in COVID-19. The data were produced by immunoSEQ multiplex PCR, yet TCRdb's version contains in-frame clones alone and is incomplete. The sample includes approximately 81,000 clones, roughly four fifths of them seen just once. Sequencing was performed on peripheral blood. The receptors here all came from a human donor in a cohort sampled during active COVID-19. Both conserved end residues are part of each CDR3. A D gene is named only where the DNA matches it firmly. Size tells how often a clone was seen (once, few, many) or the class of an expanded clone, and some rows leave it out.

TRBV5-4,TRBJ2-7,NA,TRBD2,TGTGCCAGCAGCGAGACTAGCGGGGGGGCCTACGAGCAGTACTTC,CASSETSGGAYEQYF
TRBV18,TRBJ1-2,NA,NA,TGTGCCAGCTCACCAAGCGGACAGCTCTATGGCTACACCTTC,CASSPSGQLYGYTF
TRBV5-5,TRBJ1-2,few,TRBD1,TGTGCCAGCAGCCCCCGACAGGGTGCTAACTATGGCTACACCTTC,CASSPRQGANYGYTF
TRBV3-1/TRBV3-2,TRBJ2-1,NA,NA,TGTGCCAGCCGCCTGGCGGGCTCCTACAATGAGCAGTTCTTC,CASRLAGSYNEQFF
TRBV25-1,TRBJ1-1,NA,TRBD1,TGTGCCAGCAGTGAATCGACAGGGGGTAGGGCTGAAGCTTTCTTT,CASSESTGGRAEAFF
TRBV6-6,TRBJ2-5,NA,TRBD1,TGTGCCAGCAGTTACTCGGCAGGACAGGAAGAGACCCAGTACTTC,CASSYSAGQEETQYF
TRBV19,TRBJ2-7,few,TRBD1,TGTGCCAGTAGTATTTCTGCGACAGGGTCCAACGAGCAGTACTTC,CASSISATGSNEQYF
TRBV27,TRBJ1-2,few,TRBD1,TGTGCCAGCAGTTTTTCTTGGGACAGGGCTAACTATGGCTACACCTTC,CASSFSWDRANYGYTF
TRBV10-3,TRBJ2-7,NA,TRBD1,TGTGCCATCAACAGGGGGACAGGGGATGGCGAGCAGTACTTC,CAINRGTGDGEQYF
TRBV10-2,TRBJ2-4,NA,TRBD1,TGCGCCAGCAGTGAGTCTTATAGCGCACAGGGGGGTAACATTCAGTACTTC,CASSESYSAQGGNIQYF
TRBV18,TRBJ2-1,NA,TRBD2,TGTGCCAGCTCACCAAGGACTAGCGGGGGGGCCTCCTACAATGAGCAGTTCTTC,CASSPRTSGGASYNEQFF
TRBV5-4,TRBJ1-1,NA,NA,TGTGCCAGCAGCTCGAGCCTGTCCCGGGCCCCGGGGGGTGAAGCTTTCTTT,CASSSSLSRAPGGEAFF
TRBV4-1,TRBJ1-3,NA,NA,TGCGCCAGCAGCTACCCAGGGAGGGCTGGAAACACCATATATTTT,CASSYPGRAGNTIYF
TRBV7-8,TRBJ2-7,NA,NA,TGTGCCAGCAGCTTAACAGATTTATACGAGCAGTACTTC,CASSLTDLYEQYF
TRBV11-2,TRBJ1-5,NA,NA,TGTGCCAGCAGCCGACTCGGGGTGAATCAGCCCCAGCATTTT,CASSRLGVNQPQHF
TRBV28,TRBJ1-4,NA,NA,TGTGCCAGCACCCCCGTGGGGACAACGGAAAAACTGTTTTTT,CASTPVGTTEKLFF
TRBV19,TRBJ1-5,NA,TRBD1,TGTGCCAGTAGTAAGGGACAGGGGATTCAGCCCCAGCATTTT,CASSKGQGIQPQHF
TRBV19,TRBJ1-1,NA,NA,TGTGCCAGTACCCTGGTCGGGGGAGACGCTGAAGCTTTCTTT,CASTLVGGDAEAFF
TRBV15,TRBJ1-4,few,NA,TGTGCCACCAAGGGGAGGAGTGCAACTAATGAAAAACTGTTTTTT,CATKGRSATNEKLFF
TRBV20-1,TRBJ2-3,NA,TRBD1,TGCAGTGCTAGTCGATTGGGGACAGGGTCGACAGATACGCAGTATTTT,CSASRLGTGSTDTQYF
TRBV21-1,TRBJ1-2,NA,NA,TGTGCCAGCAGCCCCCGGGACAGGGAGGATGGCGGCTACACCTTC,CASSPRDREDGGYTF
TRBV5-1,TRBJ1-1,NA,NA,TGCGCCAGCAGCCCTAGTGGAGGGAAGACTGAAGCTTTCTTT,CASSPSGGKTEAFF
TRBV25-1,TRBJ1-2,NA,NA,TGTGCCAGCAGTGATAGGAGGGCCGTATATGGCTACACCTTC,CASSDRRAVYGYTF
TRBV11-3,TRBJ2-5,NA,NA,TGTGCCAGCAGCTTAGATGCGGCGGGGACCCAGTACTTC,CASSLDAAGTQYF
TRBV11-3,TRBJ2-7,NA,NA,TGTGCCAGCAGCAAACAGGACAACTACGAGCAGTACTTC,CASSKQDNYEQYF
TRBV12-3/TRBV12-4,TRBJ2-7,NA,NA,TGTGCCAGCGGAGCGAGGGACTACGAGCAGTACTTC,CASGARDYEQYF
TRBV5-5,TRBJ1-6,few,NA,TGTGCCAGCAGCCTCGGGTTGGACTGGAATTCACCCCTCCACTTT,CASSLGLDWNSPLHF
TRBV18,TRBJ2-5,NA,NA,TGTGCCAGCTCACCAGGTGGAGGAACCCAGTACTTC,CASSPGGGTQYF
TRBV5-4,TRBJ1-2,few,NA,TGTGCCAGCAGCACACAGGGTCAGAGTAGCTATGGCTACACCTTC,CASSTQGQSSYGYTF
TRBV30,TRBJ2-1,NA,TRBD1,TGTGCCTGGAGTCCCACCCTGGGACAGGGATCCTACAATGAGCAGTTCTTC,CAWSPTLGQGSYNEQFF
TRBV4-1,TRBJ1-2,NA,NA,TGCGCCAGCAGCCAAGATAACAGCATTAACTATGGCTACACCTTC,CASSQDNSINYGYTF
TRBV19,TRBJ1-3,few,NA,TGTGCCAGTAGGCCACCACAGGGACGCAGCAACTCTGGAAACACCATATATTTT,CASRPPQGRSNSGNTIYF
TRBV6-2/TRBV6-3,TRBJ1-3,NA,NA,TGTGCCAGCAGTATCGCGGGTGGAAACACCATATATTTT,CASSIAGGNTIYF
TRBV30,TRBJ2-7,NA,TRBD1,TGTGCCTGGAGAACCGGGACAGGGGGCTACGAGCAGTACTTC,CAWRTGTGGYEQYF
TRBV7-2,TRBJ2-2,NA,TRBD2,TGTGCCAGCACCCGAAGTACTAGCGGTCTCACCGGGGAGCTGTTTTTT,CASTRSTSGLTGELFF
TRBV5-1,TRBJ2-6,many,NA,TGCGCCAGCAGCTCTGGGCCTACCCAGGCTGGGGCCAACGTCCTGACTTTC,CASSSGPTQAGANVLTF
TRBV9,TRBJ1-3,NA,NA,TGTGCCAGCAGCGACCAGGGATCCGGTACTAACACCATATATTTT,CASSDQGSGTNTIYF
TRBV7-6,TRBJ2-3,once,NA,TGTGCCAGCAGCTCTAGCACAGATACGCAGTATTTT,CASSSSTDTQYF
TRBV12-3/TRBV12-4,TRBJ1-1,NA,TRBD1,TGTGCCAGCAGTTTGGGGGACAGAGCTTTCTTT,CASSLGDRAFF
TRBV6-1,TRBJ2-7,NA,NA,TGTGCCAGCAGTGAAGTCAGGAACGAGCAGTACTTC,CASSEVRNEQYF
TRBV6-2/TRBV6-3,TRBJ2-3,few,NA,TGTGCCAGCAGTTACTCGGGCAGCACAGATACGCAGTATTTT,CASSYSGSTDTQYF
TRBV15,TRBJ2-3,once,NA,TGTGCCACCAGCAGAGTTTCACAGGGTGGCACAGATACGCAGTATTTT,CATSRVSQGGTDTQYF
TRBV7-9,TRBJ2-1,few,TRBD1,TGTGCCAGCAGCATGAACAGGGGGGTGGCCAATGAGCAGTTCTTC,CASSMNRGVANEQFF
TRBV6-5,TRBJ2-3,NA,TRBD1,TGTGCCAGCAGTTCCCGGACAGGGTCTAGCACAGATACGCAGTATTTT,CASSSRTGSSTDTQYF
TRBV7-2,TRBJ2-7,NA,NA,TGTGCCAGCAGCTTATGGGACGGGAGCTACGAGCAGTACTTC,CASSLWDGSYEQYF
TRBV18,TRBJ1-1,NA,NA,TGTGCCAGCTCACCACCAAACAGGGCCCATAACATGAACACTGAAGCTTTCTTT,CASSPPNRAHNMNTEAFF
TRBV9,TRBJ2-5,NA,TRBD2,TGTGCCAGCAGCGCCGGGACTAGCGGGGGGACACAAGAGACCCAGTACTTC,CASSAGTSGGTQETQYF
TRBV27,TRBJ2-7,NA,TRBD1,TGTGCCAGCAGTCCGCACCCGGGACAGGGCTCCTACGAGCAGTACTTC,CASSPHPGQGSYEQYF
TRBV10-3,TRBJ1-1,NA,NA,TGTGCTCACGGTGGCCGGGACACTGAAGCTTTCTTT,CAHGGRDTEAFF
TRBV27,TRBJ1-1,once,NA,TGTGCCAGCAGTCACCCGGGACAATTGAACACTGAAGCTTTCTTT,CASSHPGQLNTEAFF
TRBV5-8,TRBJ1-4,NA,NA,TGTGCCAGCAGCCCGGGGGAAGCGGAGGGGGAAAAACTGTTTTTT,CASSPGEAEGEKLFF
TRBV5-1,TRBJ2-1,few,TRBD2,TGCGCCAGCAGCTTCGGGGGGGCAGTTAATGAGCAGTTCTTC,CASSFGGAVNEQFF
TRBV12-3/TRBV12-4,TRBJ2-7,NA,NA,TGTGCCAGCACCCCCGGTGGGAGAGAGCAGTACTTC,CASTPGGREQYF
TRBV19,TRBJ1-1,NA,NA,TGTGCCAGTACATTAGGACAGACGAACACTGAAGCTTTCTTT,CASTLGQTNTEAFF
TRBV3-1/TRBV3-2,TRBJ1-2,few,NA,TGTGCCAGCAGCCAAGAACTAACGGGTTATGGCTACACCTTC,CASSQELTGYGYTF
TRBV10-3,TRBJ1-1,NA,NA,TGTGCCATCAGTGAAAGGGGAGGGTTAACCGCTGAAGCTTTCTTT,CAISERGGLTAEAFF
TRBV3-1/TRBV3-2,TRBJ1-2,NA,TRBD1,TGTGCCAGCAGCAAGACAGGGGGCCTCTATGGCTACACCTTC,CASSKTGGLYGYTF